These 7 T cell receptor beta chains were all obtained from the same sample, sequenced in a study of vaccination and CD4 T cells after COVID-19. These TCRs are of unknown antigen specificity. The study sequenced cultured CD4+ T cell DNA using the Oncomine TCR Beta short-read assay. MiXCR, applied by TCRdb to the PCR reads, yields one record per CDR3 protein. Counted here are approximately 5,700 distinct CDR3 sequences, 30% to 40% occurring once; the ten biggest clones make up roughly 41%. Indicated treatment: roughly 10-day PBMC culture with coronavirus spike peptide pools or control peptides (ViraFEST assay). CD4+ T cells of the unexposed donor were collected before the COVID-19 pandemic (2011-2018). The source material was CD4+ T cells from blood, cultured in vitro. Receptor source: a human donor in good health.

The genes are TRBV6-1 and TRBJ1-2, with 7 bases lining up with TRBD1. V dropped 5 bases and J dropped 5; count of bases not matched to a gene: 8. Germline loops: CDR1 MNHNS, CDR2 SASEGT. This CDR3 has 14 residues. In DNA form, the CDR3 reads TGTGCCAGCAGTCCCGGACAGGAACTTTATGGCTACACCTTC. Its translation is CASSPGQELYGYTF.

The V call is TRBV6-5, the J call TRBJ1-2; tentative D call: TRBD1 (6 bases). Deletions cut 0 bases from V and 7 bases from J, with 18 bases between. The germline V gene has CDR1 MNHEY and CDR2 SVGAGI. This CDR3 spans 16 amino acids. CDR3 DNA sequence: TGTGCCAGCAGTTACTCGCCCAGGACAGAGGACGGTGGCTACACCTTC. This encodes CASSYSPRTEDGGYTF.

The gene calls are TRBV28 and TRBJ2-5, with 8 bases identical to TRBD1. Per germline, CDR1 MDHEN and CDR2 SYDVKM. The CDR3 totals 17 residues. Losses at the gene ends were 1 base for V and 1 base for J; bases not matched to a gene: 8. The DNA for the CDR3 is TGTGCCAGCAGTTTATACCGACAGGGGACCGCCCAAGAGACCCAGTACTTC. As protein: CASSLYRQGTAQETQYF. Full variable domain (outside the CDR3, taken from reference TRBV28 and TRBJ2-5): DVKVTQSSRYLVKRTGEKVFLECVQDMDHENMFWYRQDPGLGLRLIYFSYDVKMKEKGDIPEGYSVSREKKERFSLILESASTNQTSMYLCASSLYRQGTAQETQYFGPGTRLLVL.

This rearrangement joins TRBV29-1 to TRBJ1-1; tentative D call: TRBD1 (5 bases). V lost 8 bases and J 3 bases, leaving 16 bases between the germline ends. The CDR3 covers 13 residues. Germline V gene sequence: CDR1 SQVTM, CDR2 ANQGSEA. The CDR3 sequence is CSSWRGEDTEAFF. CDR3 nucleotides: TGCAGCTCCTGGCGAGGGGAAGACACTGAAGCTTTCTTT.

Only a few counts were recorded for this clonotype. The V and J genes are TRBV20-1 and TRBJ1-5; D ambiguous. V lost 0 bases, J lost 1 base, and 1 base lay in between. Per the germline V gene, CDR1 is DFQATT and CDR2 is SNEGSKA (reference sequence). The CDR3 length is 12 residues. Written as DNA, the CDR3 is TGCAGTGCTAGAGAGAGCAATCAGCCCCAGCATTTT. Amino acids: CSARESNQPQHF.

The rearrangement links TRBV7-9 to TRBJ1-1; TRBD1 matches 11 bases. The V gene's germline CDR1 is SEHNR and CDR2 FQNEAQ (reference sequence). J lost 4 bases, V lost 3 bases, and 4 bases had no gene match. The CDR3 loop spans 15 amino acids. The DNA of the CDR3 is TGTGCCAGCAGCTTTGGGACAGGGGGGGGCACTGAAGCTTTCTTT. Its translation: CASSFGTGGGTEAFF.

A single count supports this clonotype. For the CDR3, the DNA is TGTGCCAGTAGGCAGGGTCCAGTGAGCTCCTACAATGAGCAGTTCTTC. Residues: CASRQGPVSSYNEQFF. The rearrangement links TRBV19 to TRBJ2-1; the D gene is possibly TRBD1 (5 bases). The CDR3 extends over 16 amino acids. V dropped 6 bases and J dropped 0 bases, with 15 bases sitting between them. Germline CDR1 and CDR2: LNHDA and SQIVND (reference sequence).